This T cell receptor beta chain was found in a study of response to subunit inactivated influenza vaccine (dated by TCRdb to the late 2010s). In the study overall: To follow how T cells responded to a trivalent subunit inactivated influenza vaccine, the researchers relied on deep quantitative profiling of the T cell receptor repertoire. General study outcomes and caveats: The authors suggested that each seasonal influenza vaccination may recruit only a limited number of new T cells.

About this clonotype itself: Which antigen it targets is not known. Base qualities are not recorded, but no much larger clone differs from it by a single base.

Library creation used RT-PCR. These reads were obtained on an Illumina HiSeq 2500. The public reads were quality trimmed at Q25 with fastp and then assembled into clones with MiXCR by TCRdb, keeping productive beta chains. Under each unique CDR3 protein, matching rows form one entry showing the most common genes and DNA. Counted in this sample were 550,000 to 800,000 distinct CDR3 sequences; around 13% of them appeared once. The biggest ten clones account for around 6.5% of the sample. The CDR3 goes from the cysteine to the phenylalanine over 16 residues. Just CDR3 DNA is preserved here, 48 bases in frame from base 1. CDR1 SGHTA and CDR2 FQGNSA are derived from the germline V gene. V gives up 1 base and J gives up 0 bases, and the segment between their germline ends measures 11 bases.

The sequences come from PBMCs from blood, collected 14 days before vaccination. The rearrangement combines TRBV7-2 with TRBJ2-3; the D gene cannot be resolved reliably. This receptor was identified in a man aged 50 to 60 who received an inactivated influenza vaccine. Donor details come from another sample of the same person, matched by shared clones. The nucleotide sequence reads as follows: TGTGCCAGCAGCTTAGTCTCCGTTACTAGCACAGATACGCAGTATTTT. Translation gives CASSLVSVTSTDTQYF. Extended through the reference TRBV7-2 and TRBJ2-3 proteins, this CDR3 yields the full variable domain: GAGVSQSPSNKVTEKGKDVELRCDPISGHTALYWYRQSLGQGLEFLIYFQGNSAPDKSGLPSDRFSAERTGGSVSTLTIQRTQQEDSAVYLCASSLVSVTSTDTQYFGPGTRLTVL.